This T cell receptor beta chain was sequenced for a study of CD8 T cells in ankylosing spondylitis. CDR3 length equals 16 residues. Germline values: CDR1 LGHDT, CDR2 YNNKEL (reference sequence). The V and J ends lost 4 bases and 0 bases respectively, with 12 bases between them. With respect to this clonotype: Its specificity is not known.

Scientists made TCR beta libraries using quantitative 5'-RACE with molecular barcodes. TCRdb processed the 5' RACE reads anew with MiXCR; each CDR3 protein has one entry. The sample records around 130,000 distinct CDR3 sequences, roughly 17% being singletons. Findings and caveats of the study: A TCR beta motif made of fewer than 10 highly homologous variants seemed typical of ankylosing spondylitis blood. Clones linked to disease were reported to show significant enrichment in matched ankylosing spondylitis synovial fluid.

Sequencing input: blood, either unsorted or a sorted T cell fraction (not recorded which). The rearrangement joins TRBV3-1 to TRBJ2-2; D gene ambiguous. This clonotype originated in a male donor with ankylosing spondylitis. The CDR3 DNA reads TGTGCCAGCAGCCCGGTACACGCTGCGAACACCGGGGAGCTGTTTTTT. It translates to CASSPVHAANTGELFF.